Listed here are 30 T cell receptor beta chains from one sample, sequenced in a study of T cell responses to AZD1222 COVID-19 vaccine. Clones were read by immunoSEQ multiplex PCR, and TCRdb kept only the in-frame ones, dropping some. The sample comprises 100,000 to 150,000 clones, roughly 84% of which are singletons, and approximately 15% rests with the top ten. The starting material was peripheral blood, obtained 28 days after the second AZD1222 dose. These receptors were collected from an adult who received the AZD1222 COVID-19 vaccine.

The chain has TRBV7-9 and TRBJ1-5; 10 bases match TRBD1. This CDR3 spans 14 amino acids. Germline-derived CDR1 and CDR2 are SEHNR and FQNEAQ (reference sequence). The V and J ends lost 5 bases and 6 bases, in that order; junction bases with no gene match: 4. CDR3 residues: CASSQGQGGQPQHF. The CDR3 DNA reads as TGTGCCAGCAGCCAAGGACAGGGGGGTCAGCCCCAGCATTTT.

V gene TRBV6-5 combines with J gene TRBJ2-7, with D possibly TRBD1 on 6 matching bases. The CDR3 runs to 16 residues. Looked up from germline, CDR1 is MNHEY and CDR2 is SVGAGI. V shed 0 bases and J shed 2 bases, with 14 bases lying between them. In DNA form, the CDR3 reads TGTGCCAGCAGTTACTCTGTCGAGGGGGTAGCCTACGAGCAGTACTTC. Translating it yields CASSYSVEGVAYEQYF.

The rearrangement uses TRBV5-1 and TRBJ2-7; 12 bases are a match to TRBD1. Germline trimming cut 4 bases from V and 7 bases from J; bases unmatched to any gene: 6. The germline CDR1 and CDR2 sequences are SGHRS and YFSETQ. This CDR3 is built from 14 residues. This chain's CDR3 is CASSPRDRGLEQYF. The CDR3 region has the DNA TGCGCCAGCAGCCCGAGGGACAGGGGGCTTGAGCAGTACTTC.

The rearrangement joins TRBV6-5 to TRBJ1-2; D is unclear. The V gene lost 0 bases and the J gene lost 8 bases, with 16 bases spanning the gap. The germline gives CDR1 MNHEY, CDR2 SVGAGI. The CDR3 is 15 amino acids. The CDR3 is CASSYSIARLGGYTF. The DNA for the CDR3 is TGTGCCAGCAGTTACTCGATTGCTCGGCTGGGCGGCTACACCTTC.

V is TRBV29-1 and J is TRBJ1-2, with 11 bases identical to TRBD1. Per germline, CDR1 SQVTM and CDR2 ANQGSEA. Losses at the gene ends were 7 bases for V and 8 bases for J; bases not matched to a gene: 9. The length of the CDR3 is 13 residues. CDR3 coding DNA: TGCAGCGCCAAGGACAGGGGGCCTGAGGGCTACACCTTC. Translating gives CSAKDRGPEGYTF.

The V call is TRBV19, the J call TRBJ2-5, with 7 bases fitting TRBD2. Per germline, CDR1 LNHDA and CDR2 SQIVND (reference sequence). V was pared by 2 bases and J by 7 bases, with 10 bases of the junction left unmatched. The CDR3 is 15 residues long. DNA for the CDR3: TGTGCCAGTAGTATACGGAGGGCGGGAGCTTGGACCCAGTACTTC. It translates to CASSIRRAGAWTQYF.

The table lists this clone with a few counts. The chain joins TRBV5-1 to TRBJ2-2; 11 bases agree with TRBD2. The length of the CDR3 is 16 residues. Germline V lookup: CDR1 SGHRS, CDR2 YFSETQ. J gave up 7 bases and V 1 base, and 6 bases lay outside the gene matches. CDR3: CASSLLAGGLHGELFF. In DNA form, the CDR3 reads TGCGCCAGCAGCTTGTTAGCGGGAGGGCTTCACGGGGAGCTGTTTTTT.

This chain joins TRBV7-2 and TRBJ2-1, with 13 bases that match TRBD2. V was pared by 6 bases and J by 5 bases, with 4 bases of the junction left unmatched. Per the germline V gene, CDR1 is SGHTA and CDR2 is FQGNSA. The length of the CDR3 is 15 residues. In DNA form, the CDR3 reads TGTGCCAGCAGACAAGGACTAGCGGGAGACAATGAGCAGTTCTTC. Its protein is CASRQGLAGDNEQFF.

The chain carries TRBV21-1 and TRBJ1-1; no DNA check was done on the table's D call, TRBD1. TRBV21-1 represents a pseudogene. The CDR3 sequence is 15 residues long. CDR3 in amino acids: CASSSQTSPVEEAFF. The CDR3 DNA reads TGTGCCAGCAGCTCACAGACATCCCCGGTAGAGGAAGCTTTCTTT.

The gene calls are TRBV6-5 and TRBJ1-1; tentative D call: TRBD1 (5 bases). This CDR3 has 15 residues. In germline, CDR1 is MNHEY, CDR2 SVGAGI. The V and J ends lost 10 bases and 3 bases respectively, with 21 bases between them. CDR3 residues: CATLAGTVGHTEAFF. CDR3 DNA: TGTGCCACCTTAGCGGGTACCGTGGGGCACACTGAAGCTTTCTTT.

V usage is TRBV2 and J usage is TRBJ2-3; D ambiguous. Germline CDR1 SNHLY, CDR2 FYNNEI. V lost 4 bases and J 5 bases, leaving 7 bases between the germline ends. This CDR3 has 12 residues. The chain's CDR3 is CASSVIVDTQYF. As DNA, the CDR3 is TGTGCCAGCAGTGTCATAGTAGATACGCAGTATTTT.

The CDR3 here is CASSSDQQETQYF. As DNA, the CDR3 is TGTGCCAGCAGCTCGGACCAACAAGAGACCCAGTACTTC. The V gene is TRBV7-8, the J gene TRBJ2-5; D is unresolved. CDR3 length: 13 residues. V was trimmed by 4 bases and J by 2 bases, leaving 8 bases between them. The germline CDR1 and CDR2 sequences are SGHVS and FQNEAQ. The full variable domain, in which reference TRBV7-8 and TRBJ2-5 provide the parts outside the CDR3, is GAGVSQSPRYKVAKRGQDVALRCDPISGHVSLFWYQQALGQGPEFLTYFQNEAQLDKSGLPSDRFFAERPEGSVSTLKIQRTQQEDSAVYLCASSSDQQETQYFGPGTRLLVL.

This clone was found a few times. The V gene is TRBV7-9, the J gene TRBJ2-5, with 12 nucleotides matching TRBD2. With 6 bases clipped from V and 7 bases from J, the junction kept 18 bases outside the gene matches. The CDR3 sequence is 18 residues long. The germline V gene encodes CDR1 SEHNR and CDR2 FQNEAQ (reference sequence). The CDR3 nucleotides read TGTGCCAGCAGTCTAAAACGAAGACTAGCGGGAGTCGTGGGGACCCAGTACTTC. Protein sequence: CASSLKRRLAGVVGTQYF.

The gene calls are TRBV6-5 and TRBJ1-1; D uncertain. CDR1 is MNHEY, CDR2 SVGAGI, per germline. The CDR3 is 13 amino acids. Between the trimmed V and J ends, which lost 6 bases and 1 base, there was a span of 9 bases. The CDR3 region is CASSRPENTEAFF. The CDR3 bases are TGTGCCAGCAGCCGCCCGGAGAACACTGAAGCTTTCTTT.

This chain joins TRBV11-2 and TRBJ1-1; tentative D call: TRBD1 (5 bases). CDR1 SGHAT and CDR2 FQNNGV come from the germline V gene. The CDR3 length is 14 residues. Trimming left V 3 bases short and J 0 bases short, with 8 bases between. CDR3 sequence (DNA): TGTGCCAGCAGCTTCGACAGAGTGAACACTGAAGCTTTCTTT. Its translation: CASSFDRVNTEAFF.

The chain uses TRBV2 and TRBJ1-4; D gene unclear. CDR3 length: 12 residues. V gave up 0 bases and J gave up 7 bases, with 3 bases separating them. The germline gives CDR1 SNHLY, CDR2 FYNNEI. CDR3 sequence: CASSEASEKLFF. CDR3 nucleotides: TGTGCCAGCAGTGAAGCGAGTGAAAAACTGTTTTTT.

The gene calls are TRBV15 and TRBJ2-5, with D perhaps TRBD2 (5 bases). CDR1 is LNHNV, CDR2 YYDKDF, per germline (reference sequence). Trimming left V 5 bases short and J 5 bases short, with 9 bases between. CDR3 length: 12 amino acids. This CDR3 reads CATSGRGETQYF. CDR3 nucleotides: TGTGCCACCAGCGGACGAGGGGAGACCCAGTACTTC.

This chain links TRBV7-8 with TRBJ1-4; D is uncertain. The CDR3 is 15 amino acids. The V gene's germline CDR1 is SGHVS and CDR2 FQNEAQ. V lost 5 bases and J 3 bases, leaving 13 bases between the germline ends. The chain's CDR3 is CASSPRRNSNEKLFF. CDR3 sequence (DNA): TGTGCCAGCAGCCCAAGAAGAAATTCTAATGAAAAACTGTTTTTT.

This clone was observed once. The rearrangement links TRBV20-1 to TRBJ1-1; D unclear. V shed 3 bases and J shed 3 bases, with 14 bases lying between them. Germline assignment: CDR1 DFQATT and CDR2 SNEGSKA (reference sequence). CDR3 length: 14 residues. The CDR3 loop reads CSASPVGRYTEAFF. The CDR3 region has the DNA TGCAGTGCTAGTCCGGTTGGTAGGTACACTGAAGCTTTCTTT.

J is TRBJ2-1 and V is TRBV7-3; D unresolved. Germline V lookup: CDR1 SGHTA, CDR2 FQGTGA. The CDR3 consists of 14 residues. V was clipped by 0 bases and J by 8 bases, with 11 bases between them. The CDR3 protein is CASSLTARDHEQFF. DNA of the CDR3: TGTGCCAGCAGCTTAACCGCCCGAGACCATGAGCAGTTCTTC.

V and J are TRBV10-3 and TRBJ1-1, with 8 positions matching TRBD1. The CDR3 is made up of 16 amino acids. The germline CDR1 and CDR2 sequences are ENHRY and SYGVKD. V shed 5 bases and J 3 bases; nucleotides not matched to a gene: 11. In DNA form, the CDR3 reads TGTGCCATCAGTAAGTGGACAGGGACGGTGGACACTGAAGCTTTCTTT. Its protein is CAISKWTGTVDTEAFF.

V is TRBV7-9 and J is TRBJ2-5; 7 nucleotides line up with TRBD1. Germline loops: CDR1 SEHNR, CDR2 FQNEAQ (reference sequence). There are 14 residues in the CDR3. V lost 6 bases and J lost 1; bases outside the gene matches: 5. CDR3 in amino acids: CASRIDRAQETQYF. DNA for the CDR3: TGTGCCAGCAGAATTGACAGGGCCCAAGAGACCCAGTACTTC.

The rearrangement links TRBV13 to TRBJ2-3; 8 bases are shared with TRBD1. Germline CDR1 reads PRHDT; CDR2 reads FYEKMQ (reference sequence). Unmatched junction bases numbered 10, after V lost 6 bases and J lost 2 bases. This CDR3 contains 16 residues. The CDR3 sequence: CASRSRQGTYTDTQYF. The CDR3 DNA is TGTGCCAGCAGGAGTCGACAGGGGACTTACACAGATACGCAGTATTTT.

The chain couples TRBV4-1 to TRBJ1-2, with a tentative D call TRBD1 (5 bases). Germline CDR1 reads MGHRA; CDR2 reads YSYEKL. Trimming stripped 2 bases from V and 3 bases from J, with 19 bases between. The CDR3 consists of 17 residues. The CDR3: CASSQLLRRQTDYGYTF. CDR3 DNA: TGCGCCAGCAGCCAACTTCTGCGGAGACAGACAGACTATGGCTACACCTTC.

J is TRBJ1-1 and V is TRBV7-3, with D possibly matching TRBD1 (5 bases). Trimming took off 2 bases at V and 11 bases at J, with 15 bases between the two ends. There are 13 residues in the CDR3. Per the germline V gene, CDR1 is SGHTA and CDR2 is FQGTGA. The CDR3 region is CASSLGQGREAFF. CDR3 sequence (DNA): TGTGCCAGCAGCTTAGGCCAGGGCCGGGAGGCTTTCTTT.

The rearrangement links TRBV7-3 to TRBJ1-1; D is perhaps TRBD1 (6 bases). The germline CDR1 and CDR2 sequences are SGHTA and FQGTGA. V shed 3 bases and J shed 3 bases, with 14 bases lying between them. The CDR3 is 15 amino acids. CDR3 in DNA: TGTGCCAGCAGCTTGGGTGGGGAGGGGGACACTGAAGCTTTCTTT. It specifies CASSLGGEGDTEAFF.

This rearrangement joins TRBV19 to TRBJ2-6, with 7 bases matching TRBD1. There are 18 residues in the CDR3. CDR1 and CDR2 (germline): LNHDA, SQIVND (reference sequence). With 3 bases clipped from V and 2 bases from J, the junction kept 10 bases outside the gene matches. CDR3 DNA: TGTGCCAGTAGTATCGGGACAGCGAGAAACGCTGGGGCCAACGTCCTGACTTTC. This translates into CASSIGTARNAGANVLTF.

This chain uses TRBV10-3 with TRBJ2-7; D is uncertain. Germline V CDR1 and CDR2: ENHRY, SYGVKD. The V end lost 8 bases, the J end lost 0 bases, and 5 bases lay between the germline ends. This CDR3 has 11 residues. The CDR3 bases are TGTGCCATCGGAGCCTCCTACGAGCAGTACTTC. Translated, it gives CAIGASYEQYF.

The J gene is TRBJ1-5, the V gene TRBV4-2; D is unclear. The CDR3 is made up of 15 amino acids. V lost 1 base, J lost 3 bases, and 10 bases lay in between. Germline values: CDR1 LGHNA, CDR2 YNFKEQ. Here the CDR3 reads CASSQGGSSNQPQHF. The CDR3 DNA follows: TGTGCCAGCAGCCAAGGTGGGAGTTCCAATCAGCCCCAGCATTTT.

The chain uses TRBV21-1 and TRBJ2-1; the table assigns TRBD2, which was not confirmed against the DNA. TRBV21-1 counts as a pseudogene. CDR3 length equals 16 residues. The CDR3 reads CASSKGLLSSYNEQFF. The CDR3 DNA sequence: TGTGCCAGCAGCAAGGGACTCCTTAGCTCCTACAATGAGCAGTTCTTC.